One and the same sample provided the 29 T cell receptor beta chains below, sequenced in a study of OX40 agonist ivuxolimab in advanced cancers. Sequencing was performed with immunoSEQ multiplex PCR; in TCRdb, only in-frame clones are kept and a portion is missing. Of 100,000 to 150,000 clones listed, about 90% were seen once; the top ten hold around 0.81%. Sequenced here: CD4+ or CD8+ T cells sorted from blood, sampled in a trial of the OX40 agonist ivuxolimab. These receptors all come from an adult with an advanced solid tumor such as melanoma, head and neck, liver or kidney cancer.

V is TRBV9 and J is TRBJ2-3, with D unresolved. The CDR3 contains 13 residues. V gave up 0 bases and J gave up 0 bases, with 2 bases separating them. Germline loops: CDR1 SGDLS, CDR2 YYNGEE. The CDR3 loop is CASSVASTDTQYF. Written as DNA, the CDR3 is TGTGCCAGCAGCGTAGCTAGCACAGATACGCAGTATTTT.

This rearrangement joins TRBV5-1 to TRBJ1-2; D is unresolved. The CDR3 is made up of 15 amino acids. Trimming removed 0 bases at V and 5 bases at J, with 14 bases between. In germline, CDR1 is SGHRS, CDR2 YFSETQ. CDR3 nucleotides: TGCGCCAGCAGCTTGGAGGCAGGAGAACCGTATGGCTACACCTTC. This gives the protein CASSLEAGEPYGYTF.

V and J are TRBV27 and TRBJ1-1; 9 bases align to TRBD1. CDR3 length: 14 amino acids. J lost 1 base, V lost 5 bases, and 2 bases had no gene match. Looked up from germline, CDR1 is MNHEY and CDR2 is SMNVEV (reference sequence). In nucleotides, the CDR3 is TGTGCCAGCAGTCCGGACAGGGGGAACACTGAAGCTTTCTTT. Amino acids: CASSPDRGNTEAFF.

The CDR3 DNA reads as TGTGCCAGCAGCGACGGTCGTCAAGAGACCCAGTACTTC. Translating gives CASSDGRQETQYF. This chain links TRBV9 with TRBJ2-5; D not certain. CDR3 length: 13 residues. Per the germline V gene, CDR1 is SGDLS and CDR2 is YYNGEE. Trimming took off 3 bases at V and 2 bases at J, with 8 bases between the two ends.

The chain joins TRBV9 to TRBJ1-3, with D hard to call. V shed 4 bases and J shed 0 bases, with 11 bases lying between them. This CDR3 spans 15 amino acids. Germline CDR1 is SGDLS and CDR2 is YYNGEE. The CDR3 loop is CASSPGPSSGNTIYF. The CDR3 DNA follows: TGTGCCAGCAGCCCCGGTCCGAGCTCTGGAAACACCATATATTTT. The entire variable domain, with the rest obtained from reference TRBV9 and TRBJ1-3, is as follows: DSGVTQTPKHLITATGQRVTLRCSPRSGDLSVYWYQQSLDQGLQFLIQYYNGEERAKGNILERFSAQQFPDLHSELNLSSLELGDSALYFCASSPGPSSGNTIYFGEGSWLTVV.

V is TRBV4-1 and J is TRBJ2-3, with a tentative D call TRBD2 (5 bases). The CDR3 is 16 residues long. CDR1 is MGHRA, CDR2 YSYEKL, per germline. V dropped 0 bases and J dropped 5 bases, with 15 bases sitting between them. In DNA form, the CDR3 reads TGCGCCAGCAGCCAAGATCGGGTTTCCGGGGAAGATACGCAGTATTTT. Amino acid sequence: CASSQDRVSGEDTQYF.

The CDR3 DNA is TGTGCCAGTAGTACTCTAGCGGATCTAAACACCGGGGAGCTGTTTTTT. Encoded protein: CASSTLADLNTGELFF. This sequence joins TRBV19 and TRBJ2-2, with 7 bases matching TRBD2. Trimming at V came to 4 bases and at J to 2 bases, leaving 7 bases not matched to a gene. Per germline, CDR1 LNHDA and CDR2 SQIVND (reference sequence). The CDR3 sequence is 16 residues long. Full variable domain (missing parts from reference TRBV19 and TRBJ2-2): DGGITQSPKYLFRKEGQNVTLSCEQNLNHDAMYWYRQDPGQGLRLIYYSQIVNDFQKGDIAEGYSVSREKKESFPLTVTSAQKNPTAFYLCASSTLADLNTGELFFGEGSRLTVL.

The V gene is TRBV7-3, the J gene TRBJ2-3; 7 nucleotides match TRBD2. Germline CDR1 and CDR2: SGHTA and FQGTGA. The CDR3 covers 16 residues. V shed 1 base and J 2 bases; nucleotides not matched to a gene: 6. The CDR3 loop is CASSLRASGYTDTQYF. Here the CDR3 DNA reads TGTGCCAGCAGCTTAAGGGCTAGCGGCTACACAGATACGCAGTATTTT.

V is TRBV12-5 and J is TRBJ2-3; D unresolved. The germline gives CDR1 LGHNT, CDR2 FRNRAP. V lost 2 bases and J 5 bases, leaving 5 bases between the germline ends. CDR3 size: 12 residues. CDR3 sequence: CASGLREDTQYF. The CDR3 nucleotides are TGTGCTAGTGGTTTGCGCGAAGATACGCAGTATTTT.

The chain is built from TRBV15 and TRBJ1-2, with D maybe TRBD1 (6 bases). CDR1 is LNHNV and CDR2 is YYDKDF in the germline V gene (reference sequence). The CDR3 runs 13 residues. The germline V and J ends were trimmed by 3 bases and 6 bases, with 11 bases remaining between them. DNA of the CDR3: TGTGCCACCAGCAGGGCTCGACAGGATGGCTACACCTTC. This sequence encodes CATSRARQDGYTF.

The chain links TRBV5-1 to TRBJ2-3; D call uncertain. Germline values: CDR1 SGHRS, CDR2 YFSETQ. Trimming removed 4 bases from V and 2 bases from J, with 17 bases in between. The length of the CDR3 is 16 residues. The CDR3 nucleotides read TGCGCCAGCAGCCCTTGGCCAAGCGAGACCACAGATACGCAGTATTTT. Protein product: CASSPWPSETTDTQYF.

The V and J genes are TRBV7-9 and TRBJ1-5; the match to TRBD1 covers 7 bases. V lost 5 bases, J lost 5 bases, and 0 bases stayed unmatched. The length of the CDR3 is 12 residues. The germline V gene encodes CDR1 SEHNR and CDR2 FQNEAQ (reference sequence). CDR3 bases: TGTGCCAGCAGCCAGGGGGATCAGCCCCAGCATTTT. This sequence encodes CASSQGDQPQHF. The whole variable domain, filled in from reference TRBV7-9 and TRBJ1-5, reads DTGVSQNPRHKITKRGQNVTFRCDPISEHNRLYWYRQTLGQGPEFLTYFQNEAQLEKSRLLSDRFSAERPKGSFSTLEIQRTEQGDSAMYLCASSQGDQPQHFGDGTRLSIL.

CDR3 sequence: CASSPWGEGTDTQYF. The CDR3 nucleotides are TGTGCCAGCAGCCCCTGGGGAGAAGGCACAGATACGCAGTATTTT. This rearrangement joins TRBV7-6 to TRBJ2-3; possibly TRBD2 for D (5 bases). V was clipped by 5 bases and J by 1 base, with 13 bases between them. Per the germline V gene, CDR1 is SGHVS and CDR2 is FNYEAQ. There are 15 residues in the CDR3.

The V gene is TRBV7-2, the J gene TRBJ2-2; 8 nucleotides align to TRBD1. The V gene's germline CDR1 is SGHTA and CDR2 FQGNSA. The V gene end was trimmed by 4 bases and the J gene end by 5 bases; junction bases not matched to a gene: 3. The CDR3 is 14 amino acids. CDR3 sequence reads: CASSSGQGTGELFF. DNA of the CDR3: TGTGCCAGCAGCTCAGGACAGGGAACCGGGGAGCTGTTTTTT.

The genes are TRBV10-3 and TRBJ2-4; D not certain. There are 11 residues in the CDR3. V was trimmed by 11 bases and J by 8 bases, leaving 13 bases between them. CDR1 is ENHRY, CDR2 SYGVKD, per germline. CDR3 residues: CALTTGDIQYF. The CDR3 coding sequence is TGTGCCCTGACGACTGGGGACATTCAGTACTTC.

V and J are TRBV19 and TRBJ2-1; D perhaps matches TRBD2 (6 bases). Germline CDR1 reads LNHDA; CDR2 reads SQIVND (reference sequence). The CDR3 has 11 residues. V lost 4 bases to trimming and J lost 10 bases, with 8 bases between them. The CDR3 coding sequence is TGTGCCAGTAGTACCGCGGGGGAGCAGTTCTTC. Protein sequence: CASSTAGEQFF.

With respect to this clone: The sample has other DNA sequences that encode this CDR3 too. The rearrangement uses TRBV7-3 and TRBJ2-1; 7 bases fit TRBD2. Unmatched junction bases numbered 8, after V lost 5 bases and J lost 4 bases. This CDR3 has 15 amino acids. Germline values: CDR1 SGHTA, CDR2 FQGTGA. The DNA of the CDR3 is TGTGCCAGCAGCCTGATGGGAGCGGGATACAATGAGCAGTTCTTC. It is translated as CASSLMGAGYNEQFF.

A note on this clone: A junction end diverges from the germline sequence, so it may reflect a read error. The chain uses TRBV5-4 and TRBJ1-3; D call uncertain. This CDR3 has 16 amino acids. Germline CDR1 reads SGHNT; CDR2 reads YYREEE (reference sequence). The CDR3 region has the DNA TGCGCCAGCAGCCAAGAAACCAGACTTACTGGAAACACCATATATTTT. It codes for CASSQETRLTGNTIYF.

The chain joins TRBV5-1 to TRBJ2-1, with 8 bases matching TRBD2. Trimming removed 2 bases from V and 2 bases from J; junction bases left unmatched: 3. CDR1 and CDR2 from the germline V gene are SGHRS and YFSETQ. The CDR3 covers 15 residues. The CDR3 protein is CASSLLAVTYNEQFF. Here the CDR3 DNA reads TGCGCCAGCAGCTTACTAGCGGTGACCTACAATGAGCAGTTCTTC. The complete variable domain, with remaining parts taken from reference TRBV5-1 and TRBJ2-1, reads KAGVTQTPRYLIKTRGQQVTLSCSPISGHRSVSWYQQTPGQGLQFLFEYFSETQRNKGNFPGRFSGRQFSNSRSEMNVSTLELGDSALYLCASSLLAVTYNEQFFGPGTRLTVL.

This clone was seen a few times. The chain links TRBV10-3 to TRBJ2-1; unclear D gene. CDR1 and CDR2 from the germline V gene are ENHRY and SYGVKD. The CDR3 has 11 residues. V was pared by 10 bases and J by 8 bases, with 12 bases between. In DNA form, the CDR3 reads TGTGCCACCTCCGGACGCGATGAGCAGTTCTTC. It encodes CATSGRDEQFF.

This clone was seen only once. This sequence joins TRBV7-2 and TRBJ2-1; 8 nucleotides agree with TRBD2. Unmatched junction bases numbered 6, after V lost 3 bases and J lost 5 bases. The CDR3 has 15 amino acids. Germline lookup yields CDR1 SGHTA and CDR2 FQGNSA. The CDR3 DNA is TGTGCCAGCAGCTTCCCAGCGGGAGTAGACAATGAGCAGTTCTTC. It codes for CASSFPAGVDNEQFF.

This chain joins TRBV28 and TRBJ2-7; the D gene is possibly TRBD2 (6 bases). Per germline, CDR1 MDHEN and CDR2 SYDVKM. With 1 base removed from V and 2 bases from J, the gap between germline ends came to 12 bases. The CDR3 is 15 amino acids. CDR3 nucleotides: TGTGCCAGCAGTTTATTACAGGAGGGAACCTACGAGCAGTACTTC. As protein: CASSLLQEGTYEQYF.

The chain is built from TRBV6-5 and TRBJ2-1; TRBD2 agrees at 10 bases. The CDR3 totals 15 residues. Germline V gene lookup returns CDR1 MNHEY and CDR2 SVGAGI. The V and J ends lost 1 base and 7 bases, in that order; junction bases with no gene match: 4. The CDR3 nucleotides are TGTGCCAGCAGTTACTGGGCTAGCGGGAGTAATGAGCAGTTCTTC. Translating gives CASSYWASGSNEQFF.

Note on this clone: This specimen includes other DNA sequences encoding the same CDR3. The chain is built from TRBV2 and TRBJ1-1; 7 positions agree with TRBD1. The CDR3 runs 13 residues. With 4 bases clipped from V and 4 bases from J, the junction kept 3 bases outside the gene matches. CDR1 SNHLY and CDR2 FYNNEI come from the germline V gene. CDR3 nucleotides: TGTGCCAGCAGTGGGACAGGAGCCACTGAAGCTTTCTTT. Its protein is CASSGTGATEAFF. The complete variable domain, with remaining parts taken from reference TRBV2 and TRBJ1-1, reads EPEVTQTPSHQVTQMGQEVILRCVPISNHLYFYWYRQILGQKVEFLVSFYNNEISEKSEIFDDQFSVERPDGSNFTLKIRSTKLEDSAMYFCASSGTGATEAFFGQGTRLTVV.

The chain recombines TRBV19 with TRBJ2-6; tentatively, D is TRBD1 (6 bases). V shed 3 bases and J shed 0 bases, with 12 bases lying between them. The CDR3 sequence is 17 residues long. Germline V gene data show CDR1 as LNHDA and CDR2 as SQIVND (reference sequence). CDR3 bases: TGTGCCAGTAGTATCGCTACAGGGAACTCTGGGGCCAACGTCCTGACTTTC. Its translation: CASSIATGNSGANVLTF.

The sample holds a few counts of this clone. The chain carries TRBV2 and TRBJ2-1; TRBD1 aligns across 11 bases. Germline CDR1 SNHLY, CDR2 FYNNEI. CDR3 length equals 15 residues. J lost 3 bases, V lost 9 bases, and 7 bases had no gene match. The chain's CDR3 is CASNAGTGGYNEQFF. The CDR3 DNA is TGTGCCAGTAACGCCGGGACAGGGGGCTACAATGAGCAGTTCTTC.

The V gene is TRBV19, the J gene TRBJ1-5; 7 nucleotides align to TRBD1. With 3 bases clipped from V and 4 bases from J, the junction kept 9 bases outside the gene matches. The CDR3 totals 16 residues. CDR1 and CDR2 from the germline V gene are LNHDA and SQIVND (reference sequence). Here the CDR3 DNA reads TGTGCCAGTAGTATTCCGACAGGGAACCTGAATCAGCCCCAGCATTTT. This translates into CASSIPTGNLNQPQHF.

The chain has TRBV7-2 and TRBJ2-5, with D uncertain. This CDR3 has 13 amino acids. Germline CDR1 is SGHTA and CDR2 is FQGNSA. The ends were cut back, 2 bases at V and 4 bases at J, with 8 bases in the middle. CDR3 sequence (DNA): TGTGCCAGCAGCTTAATAGTTGGAGAGACCCAGTACTTC. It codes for CASSLIVGETQYF.

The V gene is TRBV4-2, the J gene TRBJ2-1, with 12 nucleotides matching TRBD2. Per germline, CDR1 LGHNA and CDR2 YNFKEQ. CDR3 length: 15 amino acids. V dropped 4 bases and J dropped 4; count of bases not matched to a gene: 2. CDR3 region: CASSPLAGGYNEQFF. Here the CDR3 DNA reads TGTGCCAGCAGCCCTCTAGCGGGAGGGTACAATGAGCAGTTCTTC.